The rows below give T cell receptor beta chains drawn from one sample of a study of control samples from healthy donors and cancer patients. TCRdb keeps only in-frame clones here, not all; method: immunoSEQ multiplex PCR. Among about 160,000 clones listed, approximately 94% were seen once. The sequenced sample consisted of blood. Receptors were obtained from a woman aged 40-49 years in good health. The CDR3 runs from the conserved cysteine through the conserved F or W. A D gene is named only where the DNA matches it firmly. Rows may omit the clone size; those that give it use once, few, many or a size class.

>once|TRBV18|TRBJ1-4|NA
TGTGCCAGCTCACCACCGACTAAATCTGAAAAACTGTTTTTT
CASSPPTKSEKLFF
>NA|TRBV11-3|TRBJ1-2|NA
TGTGCCAGCAGCTCGACGGATAACTATGGCTACACCTTC
CASSSTDNYGYTF
>once|TRBV27|TRBJ1-3|NA
TGTGCCAGCAGTTTATCGCGAGGGGAAAACACCATATATTTT
CASSLSRGENTIYF
>NA|TRBV6-6|TRBJ2-5|NA
TGTGCCAGCAGTTACGAACGAGGGGGAGCACAGACCCAGTACTTC
CASSYERGGAQTQYF
>NA|TRBV19|TRBJ1-5|TRBD1
TGTGCCAGTAGTATCGGTACAGGGGCTGATGGCAATCAGCCCCAGCATTTT
CASSIGTGADGNQPQHF
>NA|TRBV29-1|TRBJ1-2|NA
TGCGGCTACCTTGGGCCTGGCTATGGCTACACCTTC
CGYLGPGYGYTF
>NA|TRBV7-9|TRBJ1-1|TRBD1
TGTGCCAGCAGCTTAGCCCCAGGGGGCGCGAACGCTGAAGCTTTCTTT
CASSLAPGGANAEAFF
>NA|TRBV4-1|TRBJ2-4|NA
TGCGCCAGCAGCAATAGGGTTTTGGCCAAAAACATTCAGTACTTC
CASSNRVLAKNIQYF
>once|TRBV19|TRBJ1-2|NA
TGTGCCAGTAGTATACAGGGAGACTATGGCTACACCTTC
CASSIQGDYGYTF
>NA|TRBV11-2|TRBJ2-4|NA
TGTGCCAGCAGTCCTCAGAGGCTAGGGACCCCCAAAAACATTCAGTACTTC
CASSPQRLGTPKNIQYF
>NA|TRBV5-1|TRBJ1-1|NA
TGCGCCAGCAGCTTGGGGGTGAGCACTGAAGCTTTCTTT
CASSLGVSTEAFF
>NA|TRBV6-5|TRBJ1-1|NA
TGTGCCAGCAGTTACGATGGTCGAGGGCAGGCTTTCTTT
CASSYDGRGQAFF
>NA|TRBV7-2|TRBJ1-6|TRBD1
TGTGCCAGCAGGGAAAGACAGGGTACTTCACCCCTCCACTTT
CASRERQGTSPLHF
>once|TRBV24-1|TRBJ2-5|NA
TGTGCCACCAGTGATTTTGACGGGGAACAAGAGACCCAGTACTTC
CATSDFDGEQETQYF
>NA|TRBV11-2|TRBJ2-5|NA
TGTGCCAGCAGCTCCCTGATTAAAGAGACCCAGTACTTC
CASSSLIKETQYF